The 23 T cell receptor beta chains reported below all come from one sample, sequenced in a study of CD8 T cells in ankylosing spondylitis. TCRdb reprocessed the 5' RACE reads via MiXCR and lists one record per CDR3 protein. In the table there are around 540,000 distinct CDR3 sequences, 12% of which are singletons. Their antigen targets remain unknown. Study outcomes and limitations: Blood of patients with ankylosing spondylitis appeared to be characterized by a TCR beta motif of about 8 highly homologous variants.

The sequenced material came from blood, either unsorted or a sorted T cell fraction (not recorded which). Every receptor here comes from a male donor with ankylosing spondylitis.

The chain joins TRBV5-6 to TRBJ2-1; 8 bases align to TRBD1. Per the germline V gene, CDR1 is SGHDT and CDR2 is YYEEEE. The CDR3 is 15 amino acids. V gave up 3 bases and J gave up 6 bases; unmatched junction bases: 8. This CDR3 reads CASSSGWTGINEQFF. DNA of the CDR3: TGTGCCAGCAGCTCAGGATGGACAGGGATCAATGAGCAGTTCTTC.

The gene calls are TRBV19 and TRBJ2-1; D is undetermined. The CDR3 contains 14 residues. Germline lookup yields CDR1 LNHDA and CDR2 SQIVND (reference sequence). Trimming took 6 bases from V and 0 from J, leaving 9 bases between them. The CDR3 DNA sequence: TGTGCCAGTAGAGACCGGAGCTCCTACAATGAGCAGTTCTTC. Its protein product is CASRDRSSYNEQFF.

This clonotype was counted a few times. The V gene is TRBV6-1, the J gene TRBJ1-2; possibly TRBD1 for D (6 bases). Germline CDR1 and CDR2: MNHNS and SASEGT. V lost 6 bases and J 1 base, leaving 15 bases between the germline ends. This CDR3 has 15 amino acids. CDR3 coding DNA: TGTGCCAGCAGGGTACAGGGAAAGGGTAACTATGGCTACACCTTC. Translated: CASRVQGKGNYGYTF.

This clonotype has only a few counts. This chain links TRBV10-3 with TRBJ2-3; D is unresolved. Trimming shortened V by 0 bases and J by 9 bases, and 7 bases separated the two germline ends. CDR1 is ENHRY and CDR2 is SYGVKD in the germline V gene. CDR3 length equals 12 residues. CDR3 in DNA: TGTGCCATCAGTGAGTCTGAGTTGACGCAGTATTTT. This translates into CAISESELTQYF.

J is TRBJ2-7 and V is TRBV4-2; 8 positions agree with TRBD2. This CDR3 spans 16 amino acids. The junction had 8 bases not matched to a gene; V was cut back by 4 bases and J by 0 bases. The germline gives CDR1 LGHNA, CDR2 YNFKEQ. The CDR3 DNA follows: TGTGCCAGCAGCCCAAGATACGGGAGGGTCTCCTACGAGCAGTACTTC. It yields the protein CASSPRYGRVSYEQYF.

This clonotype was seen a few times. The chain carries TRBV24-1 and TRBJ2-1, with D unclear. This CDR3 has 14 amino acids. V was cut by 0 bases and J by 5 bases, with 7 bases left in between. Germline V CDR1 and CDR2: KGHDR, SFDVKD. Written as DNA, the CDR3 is TGTGCCACCAGTGATTTGTCGCCGGACAATGAGCAGTTCTTC. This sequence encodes CATSDLSPDNEQFF.

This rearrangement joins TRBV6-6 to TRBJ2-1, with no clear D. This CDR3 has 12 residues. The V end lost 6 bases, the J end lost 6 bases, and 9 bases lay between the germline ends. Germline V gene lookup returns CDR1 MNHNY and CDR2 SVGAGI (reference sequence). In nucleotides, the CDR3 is TGTGCCAGCAGCACCACGGTCAATGAGCAGTTCTTC. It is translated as CASSTTVNEQFF.

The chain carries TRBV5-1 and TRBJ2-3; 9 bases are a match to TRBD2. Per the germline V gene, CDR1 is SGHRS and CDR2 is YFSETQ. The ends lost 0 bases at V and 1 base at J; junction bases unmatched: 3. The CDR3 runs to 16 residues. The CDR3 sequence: CASSLELAGGTDTQYF. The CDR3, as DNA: TGCGCCAGCAGCTTGGAATTAGCGGGGGGCACAGATACGCAGTATTTT.

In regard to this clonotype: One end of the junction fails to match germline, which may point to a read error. The CDR3 protein is CATTDPGLYTGELFF. The CDR3 nucleotides are TGTGCCACCACTGATCCGGGACTATACACCGGGGAGCTGTTTTTT. This chain connects TRBV24-1 to TRBJ2-2; TRBD2 matches at 7 bases. The CDR3 runs to 15 residues. CDR1 KGHDR and CDR2 SFDVKD come from the germline V gene.

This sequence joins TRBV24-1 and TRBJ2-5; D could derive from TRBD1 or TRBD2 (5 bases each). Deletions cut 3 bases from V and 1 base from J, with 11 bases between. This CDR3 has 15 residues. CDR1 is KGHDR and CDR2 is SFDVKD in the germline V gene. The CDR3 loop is CATSDRLRGQETQYF. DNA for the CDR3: TGTGCCACCAGTGATCGACTAAGGGGCCAAGAGACCCAGTACTTC.

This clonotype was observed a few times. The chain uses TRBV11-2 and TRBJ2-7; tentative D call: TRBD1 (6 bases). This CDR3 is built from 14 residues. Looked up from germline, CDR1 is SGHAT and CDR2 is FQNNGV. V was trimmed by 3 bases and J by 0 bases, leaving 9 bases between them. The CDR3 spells CASSFTDSSYEQYF. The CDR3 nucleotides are TGTGCCAGCAGCTTTACGGACAGCTCCTACGAGCAGTACTTC.

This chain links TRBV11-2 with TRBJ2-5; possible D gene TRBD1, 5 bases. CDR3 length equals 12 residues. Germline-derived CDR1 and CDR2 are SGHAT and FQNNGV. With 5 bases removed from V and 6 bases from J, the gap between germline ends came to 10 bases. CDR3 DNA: TGTGCCAGCAGCCAAGGGGTAAAGACCCAGTACTTC. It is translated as CASSQGVKTQYF. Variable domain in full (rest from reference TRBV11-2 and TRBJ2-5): EAGVAQSPRYKIIEKRQSVAFWCNPISGHATLYWYQQILGQGPKLLIQFQNNGVVDDSQLPKDRFSAERLKGVDSTLKIQPAKLEDSAVYLCASSQGVKTQYFGPGTRLLVL.

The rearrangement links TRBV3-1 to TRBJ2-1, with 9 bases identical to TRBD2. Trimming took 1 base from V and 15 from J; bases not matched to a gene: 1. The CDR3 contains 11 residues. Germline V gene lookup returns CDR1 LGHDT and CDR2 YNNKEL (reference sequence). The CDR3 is CASSQGGRAFF. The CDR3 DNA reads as TGTGCCAGCAGCCAAGGCGGGAGGGCGTTCTTC.

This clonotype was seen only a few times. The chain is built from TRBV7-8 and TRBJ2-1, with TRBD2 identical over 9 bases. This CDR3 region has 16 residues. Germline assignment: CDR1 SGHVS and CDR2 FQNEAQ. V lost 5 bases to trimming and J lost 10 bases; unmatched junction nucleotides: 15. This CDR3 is CASSPPGLAATGEQFF. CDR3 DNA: TGTGCCAGCAGCCCTCCGGGACTAGCAGCAACGGGGGAGCAGTTCTTC.

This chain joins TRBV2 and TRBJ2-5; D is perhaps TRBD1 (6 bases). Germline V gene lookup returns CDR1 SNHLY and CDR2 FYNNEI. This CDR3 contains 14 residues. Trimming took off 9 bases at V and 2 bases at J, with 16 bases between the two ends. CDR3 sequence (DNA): TGTGCCAGTCGGGACACTCGGGCACAAGAGACCCAGTACTTC. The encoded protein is CASRDTRAQETQYF.

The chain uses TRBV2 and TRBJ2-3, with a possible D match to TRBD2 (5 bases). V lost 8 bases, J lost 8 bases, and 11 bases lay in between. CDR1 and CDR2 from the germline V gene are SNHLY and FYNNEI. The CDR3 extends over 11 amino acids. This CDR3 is CASVRDITQYF. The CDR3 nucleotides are TGTGCCAGCGTCCGGGATATTACGCAGTATTTT.

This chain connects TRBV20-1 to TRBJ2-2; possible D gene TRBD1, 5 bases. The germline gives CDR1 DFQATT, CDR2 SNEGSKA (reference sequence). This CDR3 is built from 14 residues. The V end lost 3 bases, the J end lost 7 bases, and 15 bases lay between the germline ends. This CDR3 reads CSARSSGKGGELFF. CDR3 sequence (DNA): TGCAGTGCTAGGAGTTCAGGGAAGGGCGGGGAGCTGTTTTTT.

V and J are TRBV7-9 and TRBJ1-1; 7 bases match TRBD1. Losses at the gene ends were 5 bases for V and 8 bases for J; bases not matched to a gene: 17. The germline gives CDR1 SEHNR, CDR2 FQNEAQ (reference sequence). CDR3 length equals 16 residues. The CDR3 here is CASSPRQGLVTNEAFF. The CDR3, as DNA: TGTGCCAGCAGCCCGCGACAGGGTCTTGTGACAAACGAAGCTTTCTTT.

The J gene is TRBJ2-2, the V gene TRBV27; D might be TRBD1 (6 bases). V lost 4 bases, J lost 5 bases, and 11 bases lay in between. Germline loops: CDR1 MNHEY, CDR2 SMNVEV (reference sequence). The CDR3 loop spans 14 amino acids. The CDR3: CASSSPGATGELFF. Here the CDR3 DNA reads TGTGCCAGCAGTTCCCCAGGGGCGACCGGGGAGCTGTTTTTT.

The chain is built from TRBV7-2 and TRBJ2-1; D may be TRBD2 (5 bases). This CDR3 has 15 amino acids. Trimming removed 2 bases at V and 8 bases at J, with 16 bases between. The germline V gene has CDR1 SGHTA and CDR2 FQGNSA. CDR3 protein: CASSLMVLVFDEQFF. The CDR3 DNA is TGTGCCAGCAGCTTAATGGTACTAGTCTTCGATGAGCAGTTCTTC.

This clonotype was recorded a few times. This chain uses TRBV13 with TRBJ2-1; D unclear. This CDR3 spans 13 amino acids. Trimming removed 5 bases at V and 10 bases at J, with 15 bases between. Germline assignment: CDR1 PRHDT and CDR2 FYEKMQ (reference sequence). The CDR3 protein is CASSPNSNQEQFF. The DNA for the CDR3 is TGTGCCAGCAGCCCCAATTCCAATCAGGAGCAGTTCTTC. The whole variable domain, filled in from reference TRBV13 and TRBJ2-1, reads AAGVIQSPRHLIKEKRETATLKCYPIPRHDTVYWYQQGPGQDPQFLISFYEKMQSDKGSIPDRFSAQQFSDYHSELNMSSLELGDSALYFCASSPNSNQEQFFGPGTRLTVL.

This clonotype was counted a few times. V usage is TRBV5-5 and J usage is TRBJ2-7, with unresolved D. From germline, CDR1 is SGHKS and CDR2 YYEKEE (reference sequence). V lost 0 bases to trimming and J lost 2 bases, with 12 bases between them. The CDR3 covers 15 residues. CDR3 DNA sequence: TGTGCCAGCAGCTTGGTTTGGGTGAGTCCCTACGAGCAGTACTTC. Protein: CASSLVWVSPYEQYF.

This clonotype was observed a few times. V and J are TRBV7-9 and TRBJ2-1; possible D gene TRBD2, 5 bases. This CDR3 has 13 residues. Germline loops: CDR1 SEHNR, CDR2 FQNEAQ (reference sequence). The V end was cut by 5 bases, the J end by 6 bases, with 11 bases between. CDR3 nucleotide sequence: TGTGCCAGCAGCGCGGTCGGGATCAATGAGCAGTTCTTC. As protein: CASSAVGINEQFF.